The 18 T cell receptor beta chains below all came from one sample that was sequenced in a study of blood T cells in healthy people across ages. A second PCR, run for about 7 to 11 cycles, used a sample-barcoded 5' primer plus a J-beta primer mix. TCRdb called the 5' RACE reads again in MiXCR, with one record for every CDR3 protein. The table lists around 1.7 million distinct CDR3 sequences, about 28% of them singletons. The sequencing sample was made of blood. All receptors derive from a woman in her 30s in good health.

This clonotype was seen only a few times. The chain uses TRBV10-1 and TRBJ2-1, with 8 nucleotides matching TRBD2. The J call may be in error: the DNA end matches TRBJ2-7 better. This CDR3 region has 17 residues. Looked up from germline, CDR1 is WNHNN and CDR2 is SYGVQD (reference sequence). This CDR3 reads CASSEVASGFSYNEQYF. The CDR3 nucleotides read TGCGCCAGCAGTGAGGTAGCTAGCGGGTTCTCCTACAATGAGCAGTACTTC.

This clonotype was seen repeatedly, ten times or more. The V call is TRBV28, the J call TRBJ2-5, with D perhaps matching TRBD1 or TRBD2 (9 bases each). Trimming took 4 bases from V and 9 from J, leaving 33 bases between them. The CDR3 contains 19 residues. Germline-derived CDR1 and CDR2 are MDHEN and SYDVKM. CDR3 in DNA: TGTGCCAGCAGTTCCGCCGGGACAGGGCCTGCGGGGGGGCCTATATCCCAGTACTTC. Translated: CASSSAGTGPAGGPISQYF.

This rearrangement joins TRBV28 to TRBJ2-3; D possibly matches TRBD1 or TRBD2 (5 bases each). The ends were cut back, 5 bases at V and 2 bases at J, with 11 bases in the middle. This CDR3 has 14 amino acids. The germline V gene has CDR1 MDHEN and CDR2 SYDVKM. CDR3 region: CASSPGPPTDTQYF. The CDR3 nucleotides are TGTGCCAGCAGTCCGGGACCGCCCACAGATACGCAGTATTTT.

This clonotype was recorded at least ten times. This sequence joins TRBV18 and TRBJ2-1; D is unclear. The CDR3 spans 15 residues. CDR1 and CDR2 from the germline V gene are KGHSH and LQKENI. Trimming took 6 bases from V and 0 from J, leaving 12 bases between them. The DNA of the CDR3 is TGTGCCAGCTCTCCCTCCGTAGGCTCCTACAATGAGCAGTTCTTC. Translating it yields CASSPSVGSYNEQFF.

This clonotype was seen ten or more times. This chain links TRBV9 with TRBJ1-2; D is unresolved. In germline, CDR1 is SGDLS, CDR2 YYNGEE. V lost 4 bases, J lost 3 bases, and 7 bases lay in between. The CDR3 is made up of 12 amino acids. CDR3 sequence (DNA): TGTGCCAGCAGCAGCCCCTACTATGGCTACACCTTC. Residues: CASSSPYYGYTF.

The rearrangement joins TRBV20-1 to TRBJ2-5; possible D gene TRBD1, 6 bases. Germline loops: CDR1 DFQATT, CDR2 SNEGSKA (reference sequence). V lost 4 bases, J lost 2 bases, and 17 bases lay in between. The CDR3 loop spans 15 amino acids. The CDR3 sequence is CSAMGVKGDQETQYF. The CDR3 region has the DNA TGCAGTGCTATGGGGGTAAAGGGGGATCAAGAGACCCAGTACTTC.

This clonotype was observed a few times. The CDR3 nucleotides are TGCAGTGCTATAGGAGACTCTGGGGCCAACGTCCTGACTTTC. The encoded protein is CSAIGDSGANVLTF. V is TRBV20-1 and J is TRBJ2-6; no reliable D call. Trimming left V 4 bases short and J 0 bases short, with 7 bases between. Germline V gene sequence: CDR1 DFQATT, CDR2 SNEGSKA (reference sequence). The CDR3 consists of 14 residues.

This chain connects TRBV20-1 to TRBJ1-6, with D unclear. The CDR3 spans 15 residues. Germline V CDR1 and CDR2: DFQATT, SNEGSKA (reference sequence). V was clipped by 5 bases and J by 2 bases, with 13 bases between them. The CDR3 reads CSAFGPGAYNSPLHF. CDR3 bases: TGCAGTGCTTTTGGTCCAGGCGCCTATAATTCACCCCTCCACTTT.

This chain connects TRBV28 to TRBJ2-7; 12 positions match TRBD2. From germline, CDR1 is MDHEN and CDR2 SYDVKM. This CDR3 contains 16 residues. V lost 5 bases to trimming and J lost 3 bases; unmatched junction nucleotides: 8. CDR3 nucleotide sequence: TGTGCCAGCAGTGCAATAACTAGCGGGGGGCTCTACGAGCAGTACTTC. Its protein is CASSAITSGGLYEQYF.

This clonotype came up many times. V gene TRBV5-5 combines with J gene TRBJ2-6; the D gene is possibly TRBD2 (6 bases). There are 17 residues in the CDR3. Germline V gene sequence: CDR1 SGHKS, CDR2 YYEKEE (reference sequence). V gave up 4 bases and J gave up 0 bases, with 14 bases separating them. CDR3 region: CASSLGPGVSGANVLTF. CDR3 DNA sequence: TGTGCCAGCAGCCTAGGACCGGGGGTCTCTGGGGCCAACGTCCTGACTTTC.

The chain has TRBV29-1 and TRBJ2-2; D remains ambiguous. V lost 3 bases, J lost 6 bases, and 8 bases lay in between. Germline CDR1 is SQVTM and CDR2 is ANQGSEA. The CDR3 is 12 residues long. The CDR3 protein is CSVDVGAGELFF. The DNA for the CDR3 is TGCAGCGTTGATGTAGGCGCCGGGGAGCTGTTTTTT.

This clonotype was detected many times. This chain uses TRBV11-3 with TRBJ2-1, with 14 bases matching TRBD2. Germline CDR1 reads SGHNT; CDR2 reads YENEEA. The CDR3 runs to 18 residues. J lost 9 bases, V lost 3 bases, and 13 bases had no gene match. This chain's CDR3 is CASSLFPLTSGRGGEQFF. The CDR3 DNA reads TGTGCCAGCAGCTTGTTTCCCCTGACTAGCGGGAGGGGGGGTGAGCAGTTCTTC.

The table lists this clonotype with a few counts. The CDR3 DNA follows: TGCGCCAGCAGCTTGGTATTGCGGGGGGGCACAGATACGCAGTATTTT. As protein: CASSLVLRGGTDTQYF. The chain carries TRBV5-1 and TRBJ2-3, with TRBD2 matching over 8 bases. Germline values: CDR1 SGHRS, CDR2 YFSETQ. The CDR3 totals 16 residues. V lost 0 bases, J lost 1 base, and 4 bases stayed unmatched.

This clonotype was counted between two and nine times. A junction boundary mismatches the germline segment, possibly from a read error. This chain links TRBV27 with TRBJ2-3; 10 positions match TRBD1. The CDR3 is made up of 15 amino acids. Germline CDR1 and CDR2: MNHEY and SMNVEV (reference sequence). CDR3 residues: CASILGDRGLDTQYF. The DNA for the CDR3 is TGTGCCAGCATTTTAGGGGACAGGGGATTAGATACGCAGTATTTT.

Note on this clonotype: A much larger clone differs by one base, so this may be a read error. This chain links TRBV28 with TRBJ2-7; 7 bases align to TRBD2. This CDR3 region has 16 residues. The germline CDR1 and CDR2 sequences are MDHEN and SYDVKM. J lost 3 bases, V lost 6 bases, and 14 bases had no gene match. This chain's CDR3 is CASSLPGGVASYEQYF. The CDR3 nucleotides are TGTGCCAGCAGCCTCCCGGGGGGAGTGGCTAGCTACGAGCAGTACTTC.

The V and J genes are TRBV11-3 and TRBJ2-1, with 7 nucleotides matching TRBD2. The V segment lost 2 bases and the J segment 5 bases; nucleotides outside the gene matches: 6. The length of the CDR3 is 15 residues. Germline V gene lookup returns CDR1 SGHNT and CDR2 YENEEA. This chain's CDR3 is CASSLIGGSNNEQFF. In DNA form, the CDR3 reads TGTGCCAGCAGCTTAATCGGGGGGTCCAACAATGAGCAGTTCTTC. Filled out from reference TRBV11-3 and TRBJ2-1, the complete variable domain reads EAGVVQSPRYKIIEKKQPVAFWCNPISGHNTLYWYLQNLGQGPELLIRYENEEAVDDSQLPKDRFSAERLKGVDSTLKIQPAELGDSAVYLCASSLIGGSNNEQFFGPGTRLTVL.

The CDR3 spells CASSDTLSGNTIYF. CDR3 in DNA: TGTGCCAGCAGTGACACACTCTCTGGAAACACCATATATTTT. The V call is TRBV6-6, the J call TRBJ1-3; D not certain. CDR3 length equals 14 residues. The V end lost 5 bases, the J end lost 0 bases, and 8 bases lay between the germline ends. Germline loops: CDR1 MNHNY, CDR2 SVGAGI (reference sequence).

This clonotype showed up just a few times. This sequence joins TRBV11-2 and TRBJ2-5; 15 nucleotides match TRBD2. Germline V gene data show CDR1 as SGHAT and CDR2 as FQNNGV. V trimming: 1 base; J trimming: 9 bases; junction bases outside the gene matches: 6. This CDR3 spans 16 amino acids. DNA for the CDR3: TGTGCCAGCAGCTTAGGGACTAGCGGGGGGGGTGTGGCCCAGTACTTC. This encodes CASSLGTSGGGVAQYF.